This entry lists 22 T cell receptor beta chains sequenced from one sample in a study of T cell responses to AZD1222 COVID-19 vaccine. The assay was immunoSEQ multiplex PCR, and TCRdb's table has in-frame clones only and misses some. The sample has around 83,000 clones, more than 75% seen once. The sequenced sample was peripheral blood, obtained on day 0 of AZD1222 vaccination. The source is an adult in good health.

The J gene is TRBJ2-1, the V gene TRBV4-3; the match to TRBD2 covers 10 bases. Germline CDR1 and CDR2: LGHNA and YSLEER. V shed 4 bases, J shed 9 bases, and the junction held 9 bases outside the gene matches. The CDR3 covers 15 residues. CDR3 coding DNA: TGCGCCAGCAGCCGAGGTAGCGGGAGGTTTGGTGAGCAGTTCTTC. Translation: CASSRGSGRFGEQFF.

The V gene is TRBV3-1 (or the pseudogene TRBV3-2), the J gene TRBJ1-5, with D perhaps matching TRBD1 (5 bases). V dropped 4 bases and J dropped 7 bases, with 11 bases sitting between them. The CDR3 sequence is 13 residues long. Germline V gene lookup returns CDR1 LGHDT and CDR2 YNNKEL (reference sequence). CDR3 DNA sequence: TGTGCCAGCAGCCCGGGACTCACCCAGCCCCAGCATTTT. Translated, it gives CASSPGLTQPQHF.

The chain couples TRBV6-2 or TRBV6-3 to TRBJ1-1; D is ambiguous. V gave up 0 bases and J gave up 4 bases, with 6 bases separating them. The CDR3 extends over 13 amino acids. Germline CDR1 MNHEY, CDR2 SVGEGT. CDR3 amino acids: CASSYSEGTEAFF. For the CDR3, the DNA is TGTGCCAGCAGTTACTCCGAGGGCACTGAAGCTTTCTTT.

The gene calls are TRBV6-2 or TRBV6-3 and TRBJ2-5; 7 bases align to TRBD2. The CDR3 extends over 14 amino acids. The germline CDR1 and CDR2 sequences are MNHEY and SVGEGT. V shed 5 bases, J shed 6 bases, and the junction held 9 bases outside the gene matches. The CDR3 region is CASSPTGLMKTQYF. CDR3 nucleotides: TGTGCCAGCAGTCCCACGGGACTAATGAAGACCCAGTACTTC.

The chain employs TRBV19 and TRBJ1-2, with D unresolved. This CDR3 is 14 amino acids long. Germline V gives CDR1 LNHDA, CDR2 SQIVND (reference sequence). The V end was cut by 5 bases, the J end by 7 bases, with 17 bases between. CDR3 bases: TGTGCCAGTAGTTCTTCCATAGGGCATCCTGGCTACACCTTC. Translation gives CASSSSIGHPGYTF.

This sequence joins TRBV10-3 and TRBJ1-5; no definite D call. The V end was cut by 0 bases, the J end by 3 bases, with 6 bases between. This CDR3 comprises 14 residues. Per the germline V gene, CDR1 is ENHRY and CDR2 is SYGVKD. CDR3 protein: CAISESTANQPQHF. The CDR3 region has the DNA TGTGCCATCAGTGAGTCGACCGCCAATCAGCCCCAGCATTTT.

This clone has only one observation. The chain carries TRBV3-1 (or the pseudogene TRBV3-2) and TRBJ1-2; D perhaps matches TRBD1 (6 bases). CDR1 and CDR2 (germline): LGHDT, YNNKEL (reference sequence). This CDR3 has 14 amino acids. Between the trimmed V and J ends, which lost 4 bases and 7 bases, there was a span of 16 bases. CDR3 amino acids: CASSLQGIWFGYTF. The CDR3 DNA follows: TGTGCCAGCAGCCTACAGGGAATTTGGTTTGGCTACACCTTC.

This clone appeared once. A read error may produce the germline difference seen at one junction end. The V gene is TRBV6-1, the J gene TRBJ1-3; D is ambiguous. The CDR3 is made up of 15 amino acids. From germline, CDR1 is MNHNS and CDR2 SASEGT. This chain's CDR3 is CASREGPVSGNTIYF. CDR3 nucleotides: TGTGCCAGCAGGGAAGGACCCGTCTCTGGAAACACCATATATTTT.

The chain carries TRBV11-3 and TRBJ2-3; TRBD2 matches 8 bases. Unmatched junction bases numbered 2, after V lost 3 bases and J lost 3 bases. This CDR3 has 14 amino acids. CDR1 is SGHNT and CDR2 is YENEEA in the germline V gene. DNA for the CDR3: TGTGCCAGCAGCTTCGGGGGGGGGACAGATACGCAGTATTTT. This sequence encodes CASSFGGGTDTQYF. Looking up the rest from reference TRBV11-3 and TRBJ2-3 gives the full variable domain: EAGVVQSPRYKIIEKKQPVAFWCNPISGHNTLYWYLQNLGQGPELLIRYENEEAVDDSQLPKDRFSAERLKGVDSTLKIQPAELGDSAVYLCASSFGGGTDTQYFGPGTRLTVL.

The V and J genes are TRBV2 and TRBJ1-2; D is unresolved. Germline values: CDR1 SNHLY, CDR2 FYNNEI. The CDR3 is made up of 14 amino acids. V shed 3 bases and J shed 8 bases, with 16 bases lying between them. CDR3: CASSDQPYREGYTF. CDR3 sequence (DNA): TGTGCCAGCAGTGATCAACCGTATCGGGAGGGCTACACCTTC.

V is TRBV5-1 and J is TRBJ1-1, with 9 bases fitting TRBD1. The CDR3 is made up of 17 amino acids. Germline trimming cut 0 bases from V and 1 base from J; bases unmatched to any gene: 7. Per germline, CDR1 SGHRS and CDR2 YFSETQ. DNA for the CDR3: TGCGCCAGCAGCTTGGTTGGACAGGGGCTCGCGAACACTGAAGCTTTCTTT. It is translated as CASSLVGQGLANTEAFF. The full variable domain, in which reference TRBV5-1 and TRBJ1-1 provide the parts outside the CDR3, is KAGVTQTPRYLIKTRGQQVTLSCSPISGHRSVSWYQQTPGQGLQFLFEYFSETQRNKGNFPGRFSGRQFSNSRSEMNVSTLELGDSALYLCASSLVGQGLANTEAFFGQGTRLTVV.

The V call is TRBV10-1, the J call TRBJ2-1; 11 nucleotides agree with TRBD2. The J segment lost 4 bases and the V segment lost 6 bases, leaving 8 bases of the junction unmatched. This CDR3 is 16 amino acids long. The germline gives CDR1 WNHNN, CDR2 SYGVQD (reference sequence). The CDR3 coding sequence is TGCGCCAGCAGCCCTCAGGGGACTAGCGGATACAATGAGCAGTTCTTC. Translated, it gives CASSPQGTSGYNEQFF.

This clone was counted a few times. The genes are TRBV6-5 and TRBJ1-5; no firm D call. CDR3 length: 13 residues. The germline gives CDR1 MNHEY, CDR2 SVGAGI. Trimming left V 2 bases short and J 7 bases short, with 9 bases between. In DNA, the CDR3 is TGTGCCAGCAGTTACGGGTCTGAACAGCCCCAGCATTTT. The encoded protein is CASSYGSEQPQHF.

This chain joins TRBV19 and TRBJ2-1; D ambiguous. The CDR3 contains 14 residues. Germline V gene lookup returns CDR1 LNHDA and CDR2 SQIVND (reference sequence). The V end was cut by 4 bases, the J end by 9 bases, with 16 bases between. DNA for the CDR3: TGTGCCAGTAGTAGTAGGAGTACGATGGGTGAGCAGTTCTTC. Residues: CASSSRSTMGEQFF.

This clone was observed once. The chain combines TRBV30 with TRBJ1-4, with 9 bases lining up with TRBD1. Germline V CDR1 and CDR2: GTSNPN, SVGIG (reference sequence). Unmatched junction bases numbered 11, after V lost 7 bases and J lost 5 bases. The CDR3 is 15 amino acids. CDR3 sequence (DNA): TGTGCCTTTGGGACAGGGCCTCTCCTGAATGAAAAACTGTTTTTT. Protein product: CAFGTGPLLNEKLFF.

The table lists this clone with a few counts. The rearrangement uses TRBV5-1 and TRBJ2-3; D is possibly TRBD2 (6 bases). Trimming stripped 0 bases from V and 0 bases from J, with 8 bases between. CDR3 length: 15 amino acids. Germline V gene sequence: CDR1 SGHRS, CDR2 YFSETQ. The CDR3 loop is CASSLGGTSTDTQYF. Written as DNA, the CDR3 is TGCGCCAGCAGCTTGGGGGGGACTAGCACAGATACGCAGTATTTT. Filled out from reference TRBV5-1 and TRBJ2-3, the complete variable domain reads KAGVTQTPRYLIKTRGQQVTLSCSPISGHRSVSWYQQTPGQGLQFLFEYFSETQRNKGNFPGRFSGRQFSNSRSEMNVSTLELGDSALYLCASSLGGTSTDTQYFGPGTRLTVL.

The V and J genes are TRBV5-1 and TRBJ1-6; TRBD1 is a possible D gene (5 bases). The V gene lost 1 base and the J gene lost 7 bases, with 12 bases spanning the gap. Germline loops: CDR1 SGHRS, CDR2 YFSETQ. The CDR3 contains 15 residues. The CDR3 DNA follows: TGCGCCAGCAGCTTGCTCTCGGGGGGGAATTCACCCCTCCACTTT. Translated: CASSLLSGGNSPLHF.

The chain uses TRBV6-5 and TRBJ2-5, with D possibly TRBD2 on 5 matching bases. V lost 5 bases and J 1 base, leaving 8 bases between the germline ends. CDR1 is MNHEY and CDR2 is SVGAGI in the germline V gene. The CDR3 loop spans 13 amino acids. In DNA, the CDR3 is TGTGCCAGCAGTAAGGCGGGCCAAGAGACCCAGTACTTC. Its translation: CASSKAGQETQYF.

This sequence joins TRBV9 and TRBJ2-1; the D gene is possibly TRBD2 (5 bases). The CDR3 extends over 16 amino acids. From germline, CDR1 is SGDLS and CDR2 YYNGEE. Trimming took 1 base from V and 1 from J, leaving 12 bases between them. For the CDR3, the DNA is TGTGCCAGCAGCGTATATGGGAGAGGGTCCTACAATGAGCAGTTCTTC. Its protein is CASSVYGRGSYNEQFF.

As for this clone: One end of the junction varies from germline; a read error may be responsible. The CDR3 reads CASSQQANTEAFF. The CDR3 nucleotides are TGTGCTAGCAGCCAGCAGGCGAACACTGAAGCTTTCTTT. V gene TRBV7-7 combines with J gene TRBJ1-1; D is undetermined. This CDR3 has 13 amino acids. Germline-derived CDR1 and CDR2 are SSHAT and FNYEAQ (reference sequence).

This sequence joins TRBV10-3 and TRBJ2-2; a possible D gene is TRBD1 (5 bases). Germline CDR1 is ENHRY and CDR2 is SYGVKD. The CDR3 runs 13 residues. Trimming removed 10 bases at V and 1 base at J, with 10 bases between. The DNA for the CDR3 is TGTGCCACCGAAACAGGGAACACCGGGGAGCTGTTTTTT. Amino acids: CATETGNTGELFF.

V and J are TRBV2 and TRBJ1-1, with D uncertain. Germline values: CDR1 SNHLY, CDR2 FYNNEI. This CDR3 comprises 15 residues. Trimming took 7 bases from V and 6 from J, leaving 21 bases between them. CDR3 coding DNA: TGTGCCAGCAATCCCATGGCAGCCACCTTGTCTGAAGCTTTCTTT. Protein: CASNPMAATLSEAFF.